This record covers a single TCR beta chain. This table comes from immunoSEQ multiplex PCR, and its TCRdb copy is limited to in-frame clones, with some not included. The sample records 100,000 to 150,000 clones, more than 70% being singletons. These data belong to a study of control samples from healthy donors and cancer patients. This CDR3 comprises 15 residues. Trimming took 1 base from V and 2 from J, leaving 11 bases between them. The germline V gene has CDR1 LNHDA and CDR2 SQIVND (reference sequence). V gene TRBV19 combines with J gene TRBJ1-2, with D hard to call. This TCR was sampled from a man aged 55-75 years in good health. The sample was blood. CDR3 sequence: CASSIGGGGNYGYTF. In DNA form, the CDR3 reads TGTGCCAGTAGTATAGGTGGAGGAGGAAACTATGGCTACACCTTC. The whole variable domain, filled in from reference TRBV19 and TRBJ1-2, reads DGGITQSPKYLFRKEGQNVTLSCEQNLNHDAMYWYRQDPGQGLRLIYYSQIVNDFQKGDIAEGYSVSREKKESFPLTVTSAQKNPTAFYLCASSIGGGGNYGYTFGSGTRLTVV.